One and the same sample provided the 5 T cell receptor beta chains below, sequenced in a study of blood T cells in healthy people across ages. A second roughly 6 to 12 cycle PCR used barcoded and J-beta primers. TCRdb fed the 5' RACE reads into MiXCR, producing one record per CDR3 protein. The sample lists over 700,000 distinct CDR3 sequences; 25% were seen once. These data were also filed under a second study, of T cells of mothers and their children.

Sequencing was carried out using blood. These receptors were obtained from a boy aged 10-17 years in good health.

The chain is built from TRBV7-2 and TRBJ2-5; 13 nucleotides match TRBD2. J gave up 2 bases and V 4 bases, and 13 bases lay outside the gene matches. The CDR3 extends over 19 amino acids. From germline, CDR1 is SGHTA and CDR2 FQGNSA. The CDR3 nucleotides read TGTGCCAGCAGCTCCGAACTAGCGGGAGGGTATGGTCCACAAGAGACCCAGTACTTC. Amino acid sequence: CASSSELAGGYGPQETQYF.

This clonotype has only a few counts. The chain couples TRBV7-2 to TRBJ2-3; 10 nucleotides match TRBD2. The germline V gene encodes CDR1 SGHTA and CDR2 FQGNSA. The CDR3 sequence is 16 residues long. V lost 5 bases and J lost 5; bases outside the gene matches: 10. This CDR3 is CASSPLLAGTRDTQYF. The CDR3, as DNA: TGTGCCAGCAGCCCTCTACTAGCGGGAACGCGAGATACGCAGTATTTT.

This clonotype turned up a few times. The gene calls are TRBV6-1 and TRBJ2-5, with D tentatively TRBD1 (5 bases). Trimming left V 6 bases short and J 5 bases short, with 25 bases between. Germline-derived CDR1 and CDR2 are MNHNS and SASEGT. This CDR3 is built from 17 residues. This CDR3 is CASSERGPAYIHETQYF. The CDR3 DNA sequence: TGTGCCAGCAGCGAAAGGGGTCCAGCTTACATACACGAGACCCAGTACTTC.

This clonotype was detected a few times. The CDR3 region is CASSYGPLNTEAFF. The CDR3 region has the DNA TGTGCCAGCAGTTACGGTCCCCTGAACACTGAAGCTTTCTTT. V usage is TRBV6-5 and J usage is TRBJ1-1, with D hard to call. Looked up from germline, CDR1 is MNHEY and CDR2 is SVGAGI. V lost 2 bases to trimming and J lost 0 bases, with 7 bases between them. This CDR3 has 14 amino acids.

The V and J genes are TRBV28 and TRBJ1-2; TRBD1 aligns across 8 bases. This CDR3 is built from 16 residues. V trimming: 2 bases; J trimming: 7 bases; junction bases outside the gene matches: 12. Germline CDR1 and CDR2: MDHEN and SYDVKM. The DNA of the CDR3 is TGTGCCAGCAGTTTAGATTTACAGGGGGATCATGTTGGCTACACCTTC. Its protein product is CASSLDLQGDHVGYTF.